The 11 T cell receptor beta chains below were found in one sample sequenced in a study of T cell responses to AZD1222 COVID-19 vaccine. Only in-frame clones appear in the TCRdb table, and some are missing; sequencing was by immunoSEQ multiplex PCR. The sample includes about 140,000 clones, just under 95% seen only once; the top ten take roughly 12%. The sequencing here drew on peripheral blood, taken after recovery from COVID-19. The receptors originated from an adult who had recovered from COVID-19.

This clone was seen only once. This chain connects TRBV13 to TRBJ2-7; 12 nucleotides line up with TRBD1. The V segment lost 5 bases and the J segment 5 bases; nucleotides outside the gene matches: 1. Looked up from germline, CDR1 is PRHDT and CDR2 is FYEKMQ (reference sequence). The CDR3 is 13 amino acids. The CDR3 DNA follows: TGTGCCAGCAGCGGGGACAGGGGGCACGAGCAGTACTTC. This sequence encodes CASSGDRGHEQYF.

The rearrangement uses TRBV9 and TRBJ2-7, with D perhaps given as TRBD1 or TRBD2 (5 bases each). Germline V CDR1 and CDR2: SGDLS, YYNGEE. The V gene lost 0 bases and the J gene lost 3 bases, with 13 bases spanning the gap. The CDR3 sequence is 15 residues long. The CDR3 DNA follows: TGTGCCAGCAGCGTAGCGGTCGGGGCTAACTACGAGCAGTACTTC. Its protein product is CASSVAVGANYEQYF.

This rearrangement joins TRBV28 to TRBJ2-2, with TRBD2 matching over 7 bases. The germline V gene encodes CDR1 MDHEN and CDR2 SYDVKM. The CDR3 runs 15 residues. The trim removed 1 base at V and 7 bases at J, leaving 6 bases unmatched. CDR3 nucleotides: TGTGCCAGCAGTTTATCGCTAGCGGTTGGCGGGGAGCTGTTTTTT. It specifies CASSLSLAVGGELFF.

The rearrangement uses TRBV19 and TRBJ2-7; 7 bases agree with TRBD1. Losses at the gene ends were 4 bases for V and 5 bases for J; bases not matched to a gene: 8. There are 14 residues in the CDR3. Germline V lookup: CDR1 LNHDA, CDR2 SQIVND (reference sequence). CDR3 amino acids: CASSTGSQGNEQYF. The CDR3 coding sequence is TGTGCCAGTAGTACCGGCTCACAGGGGAACGAGCAGTACTTC.

The chain joins TRBV28 to TRBJ1-3; maybe TRBD1 (5 bases). CDR1 and CDR2 (germline): MDHEN, SYDVKM. V was cut by 8 bases and J by 0 bases, with 17 bases left in between. The length of the CDR3 is 16 residues. The CDR3 region has the DNA TGTGCCAGCCTAGGGACCCCAATGTACTCTGGAAACACCATATATTTT. Protein product: CASLGTPMYSGNTIYF.

The rearrangement links TRBV3-1 (or the pseudogene TRBV3-2) to TRBJ2-3; a weak D match, TRBD2 (6 bases). The V gene lost 1 base and the J gene lost 4 bases, with 9 bases spanning the gap. CDR1 is LGHDT, CDR2 YNNKEL, per germline (reference sequence). The CDR3 covers 14 residues. This CDR3 reads CASSQGDWADTQYF. CDR3 bases: TGTGCCAGCAGCCAAGGGGACTGGGCAGATACGCAGTATTTT.

This sequence joins TRBV5-1 and TRBJ2-1; the match to TRBD2 covers 8 bases. The germline V gene encodes CDR1 SGHRS and CDR2 YFSETQ. The CDR3 runs to 15 residues. V shed 0 bases, J shed 8 bases, and the junction held 7 bases outside the gene matches. As DNA, the CDR3 is TGCGCCAGCAGCTTGGCCAGCGGGAGATTCGATGAGCAGTTCTTC. It codes for CASSLASGRFDEQFF.

The rearrangement links TRBV11-1 to TRBJ1-2; 7 bases fit TRBD1. From germline, CDR1 is SGHAT and CDR2 FQDESV (reference sequence). Losses at the gene ends were 6 bases for V and 8 bases for J; bases not matched to a gene: 9. CDR3 size: 13 residues. CDR3 amino acids: CASRPTGSGGYTF. CDR3 in DNA: TGTGCCAGCAGACCGACAGGGTCCGGGGGCTACACCTTC.

This chain joins TRBV2 and TRBJ1-6; 7 nucleotides line up with TRBD1. Per germline, CDR1 SNHLY and CDR2 FYNNEI. V trimming: 6 bases; J trimming: 8 bases; junction bases outside the gene matches: 7. This CDR3 has 14 residues. CDR3 amino acids: CASSLTGSYSPLHF. The CDR3 coding sequence is TGTGCCAGCAGCTTGACAGGGAGTTATTCACCCCTCCACTTT.

This clone was seen a few times. The chain uses TRBV6-1 and TRBJ2-2, with TRBD2 matching 7 bases. Germline CDR1 MNHNS, CDR2 SASEGT. J gave up 4 bases and V 0 bases, and 2 bases lay outside the gene matches. The CDR3 is made up of 15 amino acids. The CDR3 region is CASSEAGGPTGELFF. The CDR3 DNA reads as TGTGCCAGCAGTGAAGCGGGAGGGCCCACCGGGGAGCTGTTTTTT.

The chain links TRBV19 to TRBJ1-5; a possible D gene is TRBD1 (6 bases). The CDR3 has 15 amino acids. Germline V CDR1 and CDR2: LNHDA, SQIVND (reference sequence). Trimming removed 3 bases from V and 7 bases from J, with 16 bases in between. The chain's CDR3 is CASSIRGTAGQPQHF. The DNA for the CDR3 is TGTGCCAGTAGTATTAGGGGGACCGCTGGGCAGCCCCAGCATTTT.